This TCR beta chain stems from a study of CD8 T cells in ankylosing spondylitis. Points from the study as a whole: Peripheral blood held disease-linked clones only at relatively low frequency, and these were CD8+. Some of these motif variants have turned up before, in reports on reactive arthritis synovial fluid and blood. A TCR beta motif of eight highly homologous variants appeared characteristic of ankylosing spondylitis blood.

The CDR3 length is 14 residues. The V gene's germline CDR1 is LNHDA and CDR2 SQIVND (reference sequence). V was cut by 6 bases and J by 3 bases, with 14 bases left in between. TCRdb re-derived calls from the 5' RACE reads in MiXCR, one entry per CDR3 protein. Of some 130,000 distinct CDR3 sequences detected, more than 5.5% appear once; the ten largest clones hold under 15%. This clonotype has ten or more counts. What it binds is not known. The genes are TRBV19 and TRBJ1-1; weak D call: TRBD1 (5 bases). The TCR sequence derives from a female donor with ankylosing spondylitis or in good health (not recorded which). The specimen sequenced was blood, either unsorted or a sorted T cell fraction (not recorded which). The CDR3 is CASSPTALHTEAFF. The CDR3 DNA follows: TGTGCCAGTAGCCCGACAGCCCTGCACACTGAAGCTTTCTTT.